Following are 28 T cell receptor beta chains from one sample sequenced in a study of cytomegalovirus exposure and HLA in healthy donors. The PCR contained 60 Vbeta and 13 Jbeta primers. Only in-frame clones appear in the TCRdb table, and some are missing; sequencing was by immunoSEQ multiplex PCR. The repertoire includes approximately 91,000 clones, roughly 77% of them detected once, and over 9% sits in the top ten. Specimen: PBMCs. The source of these receptors is a human donor in good health.

CDR3 nucleotide sequence: TGTGCCAGCAGTTACTTCACCGGGACTAGCGGGGGGAGCTCCTACGAGCAGTACTTC. This codes for CASSYFTGTSGGSSYEQYF. This rearrangement joins TRBV7-9 to TRBJ2-7, with 15 bases that match TRBD2. After removal of 6 bases from V and 0 bases from J, the junction contained 12 bases not matched to a gene. This CDR3 contains 19 residues. From germline, CDR1 is SEHNR and CDR2 FQNEAQ (reference sequence).

The J gene is TRBJ2-1, the V gene TRBV5-1, with a possible D match to TRBD2 (5 bases). Germline lookup yields CDR1 SGHRS and CDR2 YFSETQ. V lost 3 bases to trimming and J lost 6 bases, with 16 bases between them. The CDR3 is 15 amino acids. CDR3 DNA sequence: TGCGCCAGCAGCTCTACGCGGGCGAACTTCAATGAGCAGTTCTTC. Translation: CASSSTRANFNEQFF.

V and J are TRBV13 and TRBJ2-7; possible D gene TRBD1, 7 bases. This CDR3 spans 15 amino acids. Germline CDR1 reads PRHDT; CDR2 reads FYEKMQ (reference sequence). Trimming cost V 0 bases and J 2 bases, with 11 bases left between them. CDR3 DNA: TGTGCCAGCAGCTTAGGAGGCAGGGGGGCCTACGAGCAGTACTTC. Translation gives CASSLGGRGAYEQYF. Complete variable domain (other parts from reference TRBV13 and TRBJ2-7): AAGVIQSPRHLIKEKRETATLKCYPIPRHDTVYWYQQGPGQDPQFLISFYEKMQSDKGSIPDRFSAQQFSDYHSELNMSSLELGDSALYFCASSLGGRGAYEQYFGPGTRLTVT.

This clone was counted a few times. The chain has TRBV4-2 and TRBJ2-1, with 8 bases that match TRBD1. This CDR3 spans 15 amino acids. Germline CDR1 is LGHNA and CDR2 is YNFKEQ. The V gene end was trimmed by 4 bases and the J gene end by 3 bases; junction bases not matched to a gene: 5. CDR3 region: CASSPRDRNYNEQFF. The DNA of the CDR3 is TGTGCCAGCAGCCCCCGGGACAGGAACTACAATGAGCAGTTCTTC.

The chain is built from TRBV6-5 and TRBJ1-1, with TRBD1 matching 7 bases. The V segment lost 5 bases and the J segment 5 bases; nucleotides outside the gene matches: 5. This CDR3 has 13 amino acids. The germline gives CDR1 MNHEY, CDR2 SVGAGI. The chain's CDR3 is CASSGTAVTEAFF. The CDR3 region has the DNA TGTGCCAGCAGTGGGACAGCGGTAACTGAAGCTTTCTTT.

The chain links TRBV15 to TRBJ2-1, with 9 bases fitting TRBD2. The V gene end was trimmed by 1 base and the J gene end by 7 bases; junction bases not matched to a gene: 14. CDR1 is LNHNV and CDR2 is YYDKDF in the germline V gene (reference sequence). This CDR3 spans 18 amino acids. In nucleotides, the CDR3 is TGTGCCACCAGCAGAGGGGGTGGGCGGGAGGGCCTCCGGAATGAGCAGTTCTTC. Translation: CATSRGGGREGLRNEQFF.

The chain links TRBV18 to TRBJ1-1; D might be TRBD1 (5 bases). The CDR3 loop spans 13 amino acids. Germline V gene data show CDR1 as KGHSH and CDR2 as LQKENI. Trimming stripped 7 bases from V and 2 bases from J, with 11 bases between. CDR3: CASFQGINTEAFF. The CDR3 bases are TGTGCCAGCTTTCAGGGCATTAACACTGAAGCTTTCTTT.

The genes are TRBV7-9 and TRBJ2-1; TRBD2 aligns across 7 bases. Trimming cost V 3 bases and J 5 bases; bases outside gene matches: 4. CDR1 SEHNR and CDR2 FQNEAQ come from the germline V gene (reference sequence). CDR3 length: 14 residues. The CDR3 DNA follows: TGTGCCAGCAGCTTGCGCGGGGGAAACAATGAGCAGTTCTTC. It translates to CASSLRGGNNEQFF.

The rearrangement uses TRBV5-1 and TRBJ2-3; perhaps TRBD2 as D (7 bases). Germline CDR1 is SGHRS and CDR2 is YFSETQ. The length of the CDR3 is 19 residues. With 4 bases removed from V and 0 bases from J, the gap between germline ends came to 24 bases. CDR3 loop: CASSGGLGRGLSSTDTQYF. The CDR3 nucleotides are TGCGCCAGCAGCGGAGGGCTGGGGCGGGGGCTTTCTAGCACAGATACGCAGTATTTT.

This clone appeared once. This rearrangement joins TRBV7-2 to TRBJ1-1, with D possibly being TRBD1 (6 bases). Germline-derived CDR1 and CDR2 are SGHTA and FQGNSA. V was trimmed by 2 bases and J by 1 base, leaving 8 bases between them. The CDR3 has 14 amino acids. CDR3 amino acids: CASSLKQGNTEAFF. CDR3 sequence (DNA): TGTGCCAGCAGCTTAAAACAGGGGAACACTGAAGCTTTCTTT.

The chain couples TRBV6-1 to TRBJ1-1, with 7 bases aligning to TRBD1. The CDR3 is made up of 13 amino acids. The germline CDR1 and CDR2 sequences are MNHNS and SASEGT. Unmatched junction bases numbered 9, after V lost 10 bases and J lost 4 bases. CDR3 region: CAIRQGWSTEAFF. The CDR3 DNA sequence: TGTGCCATTAGACAGGGTTGGAGCACTGAAGCTTTCTTT.

The chain couples TRBV5-1 to TRBJ2-1; 10 bases match TRBD2. V shed 0 bases and J 2 bases; nucleotides not matched to a gene: 5. The CDR3 consists of 17 residues. Germline V gene data show CDR1 as SGHRS and CDR2 as YFSETQ. CDR3 nucleotides: TGCGCCAGCAGCTTGGGCCGACTAGCGGGCCCCTACAATGAGCAGTTCTTC. It is translated as CASSLGRLAGPYNEQFF.

The J gene is TRBJ2-5, the V gene TRBV7-7; 7 bases agree with TRBD1. The DNA end favors TRBJ2-7, so the J call may be wrong. The CDR3 is 14 amino acids. Germline CDR1 reads SSHAT; CDR2 reads FNYEAQ (reference sequence). CDR3 sequence (DNA): TGTGCCAGCAGCTTAGGGGTACAGGGGAGCGAGCAGTACTTC. The encoded protein is CASSLGVQGSEQYF.

J is TRBJ2-7 and V is TRBV7-2; 8 nucleotides align to TRBD2. Germline trimming cut 5 bases from V and 6 bases from J; bases unmatched to any gene: 15. Germline V CDR1 and CDR2: SGHTA, FQGNSA. This CDR3 contains 16 residues. CDR3 DNA: TGTGCCAGCAGCAAAGGTGCGGGGGGACGATTCCTCGAGCAGTACTTC. Its protein is CASSKGAGGRFLEQYF. The full variable domain, completed using reference TRBV7-2 and TRBJ2-7, is GAGVSQSPSNKVTEKGKDVELRCDPISGHTALYWYRQSLGQGLEFLIYFQGNSAPDKSGLPSDRFSAERTGGSVSTLTIQRTQQEDSAVYLCASSKGAGGRFLEQYFGPGTRLTVT.

The chain employs TRBV6-5 and TRBJ2-3, with 11 nucleotides matching TRBD2. This CDR3 has 15 residues. Germline values: CDR1 MNHEY, CDR2 SVGAGI. J was trimmed by 0 bases and V by 8 bases; bases with no gene match: 4. This chain's CDR3 is CASGRLAGSTDTQYF. The CDR3 DNA reads as TGTGCCAGCGGAAGACTAGCGGGAAGCACAGATACGCAGTATTTT.

The chain recombines TRBV10-2 with TRBJ2-7; 7 bases align to TRBD2. V shed 6 bases, J shed 4 bases, and the junction held 15 bases outside the gene matches. The CDR3 sequence is 16 residues long. Germline V lookup: CDR1 WSHSY, CDR2 SAAADI. This CDR3 is CASSLGGGVASYEQYF. The DNA for the CDR3 is TGCGCCAGCAGCCTCGGGGGAGGGGTAGCCTCTTACGAGCAGTACTTC.

J is TRBJ2-1 and V is TRBV6-1; the D gene is possibly TRBD2 (6 bases). Trimming cost V 4 bases and J 1 base, with 11 bases left between them. CDR3 length: 15 residues. Looked up from germline, CDR1 is MNHNS and CDR2 is SASEGT. The DNA of the CDR3 is TGTGCCAGCAGTGTAGCGGAGCCTTCCTACAATGAGCAGTTCTTC. Residues: CASSVAEPSYNEQFF.

The CDR3 bases are TGCAGCGTTGAACAGGGGGCGGACACCGGGGAGCTGTTTTTT. It specifies CSVEQGADTGELFF. The rearrangement joins TRBV29-1 to TRBJ2-2, with TRBD1 matching over 8 bases. CDR3 length: 14 residues. Trimming cost V 2 bases and J 3 bases; bases outside gene matches: 2. Germline V gives CDR1 SQVTM, CDR2 ANQGSEA.

V is TRBV19 and J is TRBJ1-2; tentative D call: TRBD1 (5 bases). V was shortened by 6 bases and J by 3 bases, with 17 bases between the two germline ends. The CDR3 is 15 residues long. From germline, CDR1 is LNHDA and CDR2 SQIVND (reference sequence). CDR3 residues: CASSPGALGDYGYTF. The CDR3 DNA sequence: TGTGCCAGTAGCCCCGGCGCCTTAGGGGACTATGGCTACACCTTC.

The genes are TRBV18 and TRBJ1-4; 9 bases fit TRBD1. The trim removed 5 bases at V and 8 bases at J, leaving 6 bases unmatched. Germline values: CDR1 KGHSH, CDR2 LQKENI. This CDR3 is built from 14 residues. The CDR3: CASSSGTGREKLFF. The CDR3 DNA reads TGTGCCAGCTCAAGCGGGACAGGGCGGGAAAAACTGTTTTTT.

The chain has TRBV18 and TRBJ2-1, with TRBD1 identical over 9 bases. V was pared by 3 bases and J by 3 bases, with 6 bases of the junction left unmatched. The germline gives CDR1 KGHSH, CDR2 LQKENI. This CDR3 is 16 amino acids long. CDR3 sequence: CASSPLGGQGYNEQFF. CDR3 nucleotide sequence: TGTGCCAGCTCACCGCTAGGGGGACAGGGCTACAATGAGCAGTTCTTC.

CDR3 nucleotide sequence: TGTGCCATCAGCGACCCGAGGACAGGGAACTATGGCTACACCTTC. Protein sequence: CAISDPRTGNYGYTF. V and J are TRBV10-3 and TRBJ1-2, with TRBD1 matching 8 bases. J gave up 2 bases and V 6 bases, and 8 bases lay outside the gene matches. The CDR3 has 15 amino acids. The germline gives CDR1 ENHRY, CDR2 SYGVKD.

This rearrangement joins TRBV29-1 to TRBJ2-5, with D unclear. This CDR3 contains 12 residues. The V end was cut by 4 bases, the J end by 2 bases, with 8 bases between. Looked up from germline, CDR1 is SQVTM and CDR2 is ANQGSEA. The CDR3 nucleotides are TGCAGCGTTGCGTCACATCAAGAGACCCAGTACTTC. This codes for CSVASHQETQYF.

The chain joins TRBV7-3 to TRBJ2-3; D might be TRBD2 (7 bases). Trimming cost V 5 bases and J 5 bases, with 14 bases left between them. CDR1 SGHTA and CDR2 FQGTGA come from the germline V gene. The CDR3 covers 14 residues. The CDR3 DNA reads as TGTGCCAGCAGCGACATAGGGGGGGGAGATACGCAGTATTTT. Its protein is CASSDIGGGDTQYF.

The V call is TRBV19, the J call TRBJ1-4; 7 bases line up with TRBD1. CDR1 and CDR2 from the germline V gene are LNHDA and SQIVND (reference sequence). The CDR3 contains 13 residues. Trimming removed 5 bases from V and 8 bases from J; junction bases left unmatched: 5. DNA for the CDR3: TGTGCCAGTAGTCTCCGGGACAGCGAAAAACTGTTTTTT. Residues: CASSLRDSEKLFF.

This rearrangement joins TRBV7-2 to TRBJ1-6; D is possibly TRBD1 (5 bases). From germline, CDR1 is SGHTA and CDR2 FQGNSA. CDR3 length: 12 residues. The germline V and J ends were trimmed by 2 bases and 14 bases, with 10 bases remaining between them. This CDR3 reads CASSLRFRALHF. As DNA, the CDR3 is TGTGCCAGCAGCTTAAGGTTCAGGGCCCTCCACTTT.

The V and J genes are TRBV6-1 and TRBJ1-2, with 9 bases fitting TRBD1. The V gene end was trimmed by 7 bases and the J gene end by 3 bases; junction bases not matched to a gene: 6. The CDR3 contains 14 residues. Per germline, CDR1 MNHNS and CDR2 SASEGT. The CDR3 loop reads CASTTGQGDYGYTF. As DNA, the CDR3 is TGTGCCAGCACCACGGGACAGGGCGACTATGGCTACACCTTC.

The rearrangement uses TRBV10-2 and TRBJ2-5; no definite D call. The end of the DNA fits TRBJ2-7 better, so the J call may be wrong. Looked up from germline, CDR1 is WSHSY and CDR2 is SAAADI. CDR3 length: 12 amino acids. The CDR3 DNA reads as TGCGCCAGCAGTGATCCTTCCTACGAGCAGTACTTC. Its protein product is CASSDPSYEQYF.